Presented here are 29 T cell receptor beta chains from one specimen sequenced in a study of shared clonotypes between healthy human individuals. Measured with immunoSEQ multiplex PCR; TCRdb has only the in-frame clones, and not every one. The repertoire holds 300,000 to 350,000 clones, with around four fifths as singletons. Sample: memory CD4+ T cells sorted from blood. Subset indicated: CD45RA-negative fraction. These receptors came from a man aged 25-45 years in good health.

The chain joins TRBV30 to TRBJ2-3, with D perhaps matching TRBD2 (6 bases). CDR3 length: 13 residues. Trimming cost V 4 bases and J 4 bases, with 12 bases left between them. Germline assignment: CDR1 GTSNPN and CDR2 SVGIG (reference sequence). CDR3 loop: CAWTLRRADTQYF. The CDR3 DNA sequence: TGTGCCTGGACACTACGGAGGGCAGATACGCAGTATTTT.

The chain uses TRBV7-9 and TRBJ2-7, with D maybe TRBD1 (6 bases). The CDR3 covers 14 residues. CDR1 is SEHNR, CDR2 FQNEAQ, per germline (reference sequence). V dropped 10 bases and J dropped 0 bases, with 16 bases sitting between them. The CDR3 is CAISRGQSSYEQYF. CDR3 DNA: TGTGCCATTTCTCGGGGACAAAGCTCCTACGAGCAGTACTTC. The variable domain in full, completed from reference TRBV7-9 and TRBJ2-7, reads DTGVSQNPRHKITKRGQNVTFRCDPISEHNRLYWYRQTLGQGPEFLTYFQNEAQLEKSRLLSDRFSAERPKGSFSTLEIQRTEQGDSAMYLCAISRGQSSYEQYFGPGTRLTVT.

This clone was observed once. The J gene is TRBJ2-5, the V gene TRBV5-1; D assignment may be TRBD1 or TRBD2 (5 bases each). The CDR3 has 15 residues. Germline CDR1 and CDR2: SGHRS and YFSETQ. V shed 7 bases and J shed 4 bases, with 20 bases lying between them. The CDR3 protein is CASGPDTGKVETQYF. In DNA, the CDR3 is TGCGCCAGCGGCCCGGACACCGGGAAGGTAGAGACCCAGTACTTC.

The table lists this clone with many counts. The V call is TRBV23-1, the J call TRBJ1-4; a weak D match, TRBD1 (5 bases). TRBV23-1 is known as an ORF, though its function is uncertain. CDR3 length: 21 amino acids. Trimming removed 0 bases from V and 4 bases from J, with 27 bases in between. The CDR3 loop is CASSQSLPRQPRPVNNEKLFF. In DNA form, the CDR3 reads TGCGCCAGCAGTCAATCCCTGCCCCGACAGCCCAGGCCAGTTAATAATGAAAAACTGTTTTTT.

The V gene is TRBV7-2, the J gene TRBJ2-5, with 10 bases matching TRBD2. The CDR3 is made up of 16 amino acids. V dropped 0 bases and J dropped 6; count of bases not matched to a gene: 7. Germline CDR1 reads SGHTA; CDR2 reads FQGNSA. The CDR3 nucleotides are TGTGCCAGCAGCTTAGCTGGGGCTAGCGGGAGCCAGACCCAGTACTTC. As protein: CASSLAGASGSQTQYF.

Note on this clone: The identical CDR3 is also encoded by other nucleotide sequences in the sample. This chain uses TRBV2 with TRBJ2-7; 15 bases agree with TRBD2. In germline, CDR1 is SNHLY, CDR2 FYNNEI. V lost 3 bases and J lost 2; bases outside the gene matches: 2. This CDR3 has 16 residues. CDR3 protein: CASSEGLAGGAYEQYF. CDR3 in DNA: TGTGCCAGCAGTGAGGGACTAGCGGGAGGAGCCTACGAGCAGTACTTC.

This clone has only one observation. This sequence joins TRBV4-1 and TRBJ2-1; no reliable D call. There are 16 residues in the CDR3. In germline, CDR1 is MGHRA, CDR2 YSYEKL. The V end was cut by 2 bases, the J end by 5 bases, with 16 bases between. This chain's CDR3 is CASSQKPFFGDNEQFF. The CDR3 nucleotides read TGCGCCAGCAGCCAAAAGCCCTTTTTTGGGGACAATGAGCAGTTCTTC.

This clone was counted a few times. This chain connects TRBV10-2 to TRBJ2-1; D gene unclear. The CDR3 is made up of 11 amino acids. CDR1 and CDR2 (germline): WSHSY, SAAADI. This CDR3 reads CATYGYNEQFF. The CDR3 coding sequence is TGCGCAACCTATGGGTACAATGAGCAGTTCTTC.

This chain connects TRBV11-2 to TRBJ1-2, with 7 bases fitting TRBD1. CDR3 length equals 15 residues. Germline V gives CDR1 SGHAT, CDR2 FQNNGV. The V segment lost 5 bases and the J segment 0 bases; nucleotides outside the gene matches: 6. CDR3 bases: TGTGCCAGCAGCCCGTTGACAGGGACTAACTATGGCTACACCTTC. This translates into CASSPLTGTNYGYTF.

Here the CDR3 DNA reads TGTGCCAGCAGGCCTGACAGGGTCAGGGAGACCCAGTACTTC. Translating gives CASRPDRVRETQYF. The rearrangement links TRBV6-5 to TRBJ2-5, with 7 bases aligning to TRBD1. Germline CDR1 MNHEY, CDR2 SVGAGI. The CDR3 has 14 residues. The V and J ends lost 6 bases and 5 bases, in that order; junction bases with no gene match: 9.

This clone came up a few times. The CDR3 nucleotides read TGCGCCAGCAGTACGGGGAGCTCTGGGGCCAACGTCCTGACTTTC. Translation gives CASSTGSSGANVLTF. The genes are TRBV4-1 and TRBJ2-6; the D gene is possibly TRBD2 (5 bases). V lost 6 bases to trimming and J lost 0 bases, with 9 bases between them. This CDR3 spans 15 amino acids. Germline V gene data show CDR1 as MGHRA and CDR2 as YSYEKL.

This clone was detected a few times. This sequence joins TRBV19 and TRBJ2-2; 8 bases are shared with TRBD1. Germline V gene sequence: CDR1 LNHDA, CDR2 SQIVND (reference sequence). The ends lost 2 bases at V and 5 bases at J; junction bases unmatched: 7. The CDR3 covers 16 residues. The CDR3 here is CASSITGGIVTGELFF. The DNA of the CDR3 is TGTGCCAGTAGTATAACAGGGGGAATTGTGACCGGGGAGCTGTTTTTT. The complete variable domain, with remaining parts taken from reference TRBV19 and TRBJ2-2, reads DGGITQSPKYLFRKEGQNVTLSCEQNLNHDAMYWYRQDPGQGLRLIYYSQIVNDFQKGDIAEGYSVSREKKESFPLTVTSAQKNPTAFYLCASSITGGIVTGELFFGEGSRLTVL.

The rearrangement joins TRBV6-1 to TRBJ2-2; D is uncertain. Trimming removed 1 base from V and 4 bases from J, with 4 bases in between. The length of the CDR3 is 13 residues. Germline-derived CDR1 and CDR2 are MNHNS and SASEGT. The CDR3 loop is CASSEVPTGELFF. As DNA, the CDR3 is TGTGCCAGCAGTGAAGTGCCCACCGGGGAGCTGTTTTTT.

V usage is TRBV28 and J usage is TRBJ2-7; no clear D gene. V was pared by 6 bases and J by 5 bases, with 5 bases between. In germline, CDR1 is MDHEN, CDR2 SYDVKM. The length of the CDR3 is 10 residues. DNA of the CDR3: TGTGCCAGCAGGGTCCACGAGCAGTACTTC. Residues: CASRVHEQYF.

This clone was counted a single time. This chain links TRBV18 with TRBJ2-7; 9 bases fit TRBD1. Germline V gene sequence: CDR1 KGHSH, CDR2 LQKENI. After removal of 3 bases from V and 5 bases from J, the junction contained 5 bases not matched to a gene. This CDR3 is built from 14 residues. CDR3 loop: CASSPQTGGDEQYF. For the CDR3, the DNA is TGTGCCAGCTCACCCCAGACAGGGGGGGACGAGCAGTACTTC. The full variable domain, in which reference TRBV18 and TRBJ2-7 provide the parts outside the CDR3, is NAGVMQNPRHLVRRRGQEARLRCSPMKGHSHVYWYRQLPEEGLKFMVYLQKENIIDESGMPKERFSAEFPKEGPSILRIQQVVRGDSAAYFCASSPQTGGDEQYFGPGTRLTVT.

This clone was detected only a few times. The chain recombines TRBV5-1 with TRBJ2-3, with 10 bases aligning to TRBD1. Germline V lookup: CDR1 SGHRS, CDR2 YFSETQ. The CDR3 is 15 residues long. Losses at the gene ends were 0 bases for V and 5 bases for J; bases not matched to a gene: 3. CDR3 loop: CASSLGQGALDTQYF. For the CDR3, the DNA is TGCGCCAGCAGCTTGGGACAGGGGGCGTTAGATACGCAGTATTTT.

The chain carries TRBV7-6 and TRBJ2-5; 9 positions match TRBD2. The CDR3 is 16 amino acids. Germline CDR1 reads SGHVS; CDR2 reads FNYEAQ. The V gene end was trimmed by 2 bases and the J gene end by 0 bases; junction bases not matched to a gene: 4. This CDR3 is CASSLWASGNQETQYF. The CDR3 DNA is TGTGCCAGCAGCTTATGGGCTAGCGGGAACCAAGAGACCCAGTACTTC. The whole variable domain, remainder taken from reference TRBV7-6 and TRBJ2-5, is GAGVSQSPRYKVTKRGQDVALRCDPISGHVSLYWYRQALGQGPEFLTYFNYEAQQDKSGLPNDRFSAERPEGSISTLTIQRTEQRDSAMYRCASSLWASGNQETQYFGPGTRLLVL.

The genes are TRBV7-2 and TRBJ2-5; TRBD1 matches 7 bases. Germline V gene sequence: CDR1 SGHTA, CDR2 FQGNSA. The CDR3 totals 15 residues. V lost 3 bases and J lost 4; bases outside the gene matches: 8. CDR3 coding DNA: TGTGCCAGCAGCTTCACGGGGACAGTCAGAGAGACCCAGTACTTC. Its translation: CASSFTGTVRETQYF. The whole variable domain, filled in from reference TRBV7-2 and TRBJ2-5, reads GAGVSQSPSNKVTEKGKDVELRCDPISGHTALYWYRQSLGQGLEFLIYFQGNSAPDKSGLPSDRFSAERTGGSVSTLTIQRTQQEDSAVYLCASSFTGTVRETQYFGPGTRLLVL.

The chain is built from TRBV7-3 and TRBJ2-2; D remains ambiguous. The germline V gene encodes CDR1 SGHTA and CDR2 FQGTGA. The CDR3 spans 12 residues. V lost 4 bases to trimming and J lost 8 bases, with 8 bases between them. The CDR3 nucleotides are TGTGCCAGCAGCTCCAGTAAGGGGGAGCTGTTTTTT. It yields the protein CASSSSKGELFF.

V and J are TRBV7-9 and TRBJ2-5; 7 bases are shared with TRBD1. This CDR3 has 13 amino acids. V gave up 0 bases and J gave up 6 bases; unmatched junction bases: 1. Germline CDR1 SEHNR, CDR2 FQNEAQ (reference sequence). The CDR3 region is CASSLAGGKTQYF. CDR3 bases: TGTGCCAGCAGCTTAGCAGGGGGCAAGACCCAGTACTTC.

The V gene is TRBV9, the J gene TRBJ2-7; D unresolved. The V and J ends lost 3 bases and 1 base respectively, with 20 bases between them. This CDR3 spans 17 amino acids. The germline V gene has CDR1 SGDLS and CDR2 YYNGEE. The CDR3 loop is CASSETSHTSWSYEQYF. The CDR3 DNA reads TGTGCCAGCAGCGAAACATCCCACACCAGTTGGTCCTACGAGCAGTACTTC. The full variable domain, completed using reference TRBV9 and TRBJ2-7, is DSGVTQTPKHLITATGQRVTLRCSPRSGDLSVYWYQQSLDQGLQFLIQYYNGEERAKGNILERFSAQQFPDLHSELNLSSLELGDSALYFCASSETSHTSWSYEQYFGPGTRLTVT.

Here the CDR3 DNA reads TGTGCCAGCAGCTTAGCGATTGGGTGGGGACAGGCCTACGAGCAGTACTTC. Translated, it gives CASSLAIGWGQAYEQYF. V usage is TRBV7-9 and J usage is TRBJ2-7; the match to TRBD1 covers 8 bases. CDR3 length equals 17 residues. With V trimmed by 0 bases and J by 2 bases, 9 bases remained unmatched. Germline V lookup: CDR1 SEHNR, CDR2 FQNEAQ (reference sequence).

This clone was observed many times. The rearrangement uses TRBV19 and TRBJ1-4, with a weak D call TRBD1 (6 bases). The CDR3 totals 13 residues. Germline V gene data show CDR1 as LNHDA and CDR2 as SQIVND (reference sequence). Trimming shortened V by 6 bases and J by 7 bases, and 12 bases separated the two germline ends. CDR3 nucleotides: TGTGCCAGTAGAGCCCAGACAGGTGAAAAACTGTTTTTT. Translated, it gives CASRAQTGEKLFF.

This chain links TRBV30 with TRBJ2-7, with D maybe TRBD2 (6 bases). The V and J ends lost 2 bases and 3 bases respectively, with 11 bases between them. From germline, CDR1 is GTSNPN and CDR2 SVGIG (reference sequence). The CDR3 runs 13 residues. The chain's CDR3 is CAWSLARGYEQYF. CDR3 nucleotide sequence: TGTGCCTGGAGTCTAGCGAGAGGCTACGAGCAGTACTTC.

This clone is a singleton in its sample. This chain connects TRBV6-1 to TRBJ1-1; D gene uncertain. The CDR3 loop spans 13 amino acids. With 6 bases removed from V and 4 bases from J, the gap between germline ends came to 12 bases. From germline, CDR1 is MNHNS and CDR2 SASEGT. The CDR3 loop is CASRPLVLTEAFF. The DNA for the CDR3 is TGTGCCAGCAGACCCCTGGTCCTCACTGAAGCTTTCTTT.

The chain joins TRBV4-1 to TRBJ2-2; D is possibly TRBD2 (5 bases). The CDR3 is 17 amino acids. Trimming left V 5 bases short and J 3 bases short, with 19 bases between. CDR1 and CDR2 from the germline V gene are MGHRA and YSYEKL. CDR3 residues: CASSAEPQTTYTGELFF. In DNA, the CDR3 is TGCGCCAGCAGCGCAGAGCCACAGACTACTTACACCGGGGAGCTGTTTTTT.

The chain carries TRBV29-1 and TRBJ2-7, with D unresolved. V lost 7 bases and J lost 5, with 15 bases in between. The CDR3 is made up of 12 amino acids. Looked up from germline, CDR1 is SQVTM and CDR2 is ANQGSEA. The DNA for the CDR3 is TGCAGCGGCAGGCAGGCACAAAACGAGCAGTACTTC. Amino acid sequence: CSGRQAQNEQYF.

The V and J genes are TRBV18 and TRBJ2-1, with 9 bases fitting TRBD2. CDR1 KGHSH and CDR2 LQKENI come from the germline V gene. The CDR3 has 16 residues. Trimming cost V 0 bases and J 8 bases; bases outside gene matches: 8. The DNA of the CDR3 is TGTGCCAGCTCACCACCCGGGACTAGCTCCTTCCATGAGCAGTTCTTC. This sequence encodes CASSPPGTSSFHEQFF.

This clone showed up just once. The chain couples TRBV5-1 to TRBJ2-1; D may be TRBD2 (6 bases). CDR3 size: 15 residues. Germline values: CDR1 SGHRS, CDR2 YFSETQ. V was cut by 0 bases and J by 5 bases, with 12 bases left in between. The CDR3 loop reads CASSLEDYSNNEQFF. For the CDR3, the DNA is TGCGCCAGCAGCTTGGAGGACTACTCTAACAATGAGCAGTTCTTC.